Below, 30 T cell receptor beta chains from the same sample are listed, as sequenced in a study of regulatory and conventional T cells in RAG deficiency. Blood CD4+ CD25-low CD127-high conventional T cells supplied the genomic DNA template. Sequenced by immunoSEQ multiplex PCR; TCRdb stores in-frame clones only, minus some. The sample has 34,000 or so clones; about 76% are singletons. The same sample was also studied in work on regulatory T cells. That report notes: The PCR used 52 TRBV and 13 TRBJ primers.

Input material: CD4+ effector T cells sorted from blood. These receptors originate from a human donor in good health.

In this sample, this clone turned up once. The chain employs TRBV7-2 and TRBJ1-4, with 11 bases fitting TRBD1. The CDR3 contains 14 residues. The germline gives CDR1 SGHTA, CDR2 FQGNSA. Trimming at V came to 3 bases and at J to 7 bases, leaving 1 base not matched to a gene. CDR3 amino acids: CASSLGTGGEKLFF. DNA of the CDR3: TGTGCCAGCAGCTTGGGGACAGGGGGTGAAAAACTGTTTTTT. The full variable domain, its missing parts supplied by reference TRBV7-2 and TRBJ1-4, is GAGVSQSPSNKVTEKGKDVELRCDPISGHTALYWYRQSLGQGLEFLIYFQGNSAPDKSGLPSDRFSAERTGGSVSTLTIQRTQQEDSAVYLCASSLGTGGEKLFFGSGTQLSVL.

V usage is TRBV28 and J usage is TRBJ1-2; 10 positions agree with TRBD1. This CDR3 has 15 residues. Germline V CDR1 and CDR2: MDHEN, SYDVKM. The trim removed 4 bases at V and 5 bases at J, leaving 7 bases unmatched. CDR3 region: CASSSLRTGGYGYTF. As DNA, the CDR3 is TGTGCCAGCAGTTCACTAAGGACAGGGGGATATGGCTACACCTTC.

This sequence joins TRBV6-6 and TRBJ2-5; D unclear. The V end lost 0 bases, the J end lost 5 bases, and 7 bases lay between the germline ends. Germline values: CDR1 MNHNY, CDR2 SVGAGI (reference sequence). This CDR3 has 13 residues. This CDR3 reads CASSYSIGETQYF. For the CDR3, the DNA is TGTGCCAGCAGTTACTCTATAGGGGAGACCCAGTACTTC.

This chain uses TRBV21-1 with TRBJ1-5. TRBV21-1 is a recognized pseudogene. The CDR3 runs 12 residues. CDR3 amino acids: CASSKADQPQHF. CDR3 sequence (DNA): TGTGCCAGCAGCAAAGCCGATCAGCCCCAGCATTTT.

The chain uses TRBV27 and TRBJ1-1; D not certain. This CDR3 is 13 amino acids long. V was pared by 3 bases and J by 5 bases, with 10 bases between. CDR1 is MNHEY, CDR2 SMNVEV, per germline (reference sequence). For the CDR3, the DNA is TGTGCCAGCAGTTTTGGACCTGGGACTGAAGCTTTCTTT. This sequence encodes CASSFGPGTEAFF.

The chain has TRBV30 and TRBJ1-2; 11 bases fit TRBD1. This CDR3 comprises 15 residues. Germline V gene lookup returns CDR1 GTSNPN and CDR2 SVGIG (reference sequence). J lost 5 bases, V lost 5 bases, and 10 bases had no gene match. The CDR3 reads CAWLDRGQKKYGYTF. The CDR3 nucleotides read TGTGCCTGGTTGGACAGGGGGCAAAAAAAGTATGGCTACACCTTC.

This clone was observed a few times. The V call is TRBV6-5, the J call TRBJ1-6; D not certain. Germline CDR1 is MNHEY and CDR2 is SVGAGI. The CDR3 is 14 residues long. V dropped 1 base and J dropped 11 bases, with 12 bases sitting between them. The CDR3 nucleotides are TGTGCCAGCAGTTACTTCCCTCCCCCCGCACCCCTCCACTTT. It translates to CASSYFPPPAPLHF.

The CDR3 DNA reads TGTGCCAGCAGAATGGGACAGCCGAATGAAAAACTGTTTTTT. It encodes CASRMGQPNEKLFF. The V and J genes are TRBV28 and TRBJ1-4; 7 bases align to TRBD1. CDR1 and CDR2 from the germline V gene are MDHEN and SYDVKM. The J segment lost 5 bases and the V segment lost 6 bases, leaving 6 bases of the junction unmatched. This CDR3 comprises 14 residues.

This clone was seen once. The V gene is TRBV7-8, the J gene TRBJ2-3; D may be TRBD2 (6 bases). Trimming shortened V by 2 bases and J by 2 bases, and 14 bases separated the two germline ends. Germline CDR1 reads SGHVS; CDR2 reads FQNEAQ. The CDR3 contains 16 residues. CDR3 sequence: CASSLRFAGFTDTQYF. The CDR3 DNA is TGTGCCAGCAGCTTAAGGTTCGCGGGGTTCACAGATACGCAGTATTTT.

The rearrangement uses TRBV9 and TRBJ1-6; the match to TRBD1 covers 10 bases. The germline gives CDR1 SGDLS, CDR2 YYNGEE. There are 14 residues in the CDR3. Losses at the gene ends were 3 bases for V and 10 bases for J; bases not matched to a gene: 4. The CDR3 coding sequence is TGTGCCAGCAGCGGCCGGGACAGGGGATCACCCCTCCACTTT. Its protein product is CASSGRDRGSPLHF.

The chain joins TRBV10-3 to TRBJ1-1, with D unclear. This CDR3 contains 11 residues. V lost 8 bases and J 1 base, leaving 5 bases between the germline ends. From germline, CDR1 is ENHRY and CDR2 SYGVKD. The CDR3 DNA reads TGTGCCATCCGAGAGAACACTGAAGCTTTCTTT. Translation gives CAIRENTEAFF.

V gene TRBV28 combines with J gene TRBJ1-1; no firm D call. CDR3 length: 13 amino acids. Germline CDR1 reads MDHEN; CDR2 reads SYDVKM. V lost 5 bases to trimming and J lost 2 bases, with 9 bases between them. This CDR3 reads CASSEWVNTEAFF. Written as DNA, the CDR3 is TGTGCCAGCAGTGAATGGGTTAACACTGAAGCTTTCTTT.

CDR3 loop: CASLGMGAYNEQFF. The DNA for the CDR3 is TGTGCCAGCTTAGGGATGGGTGCCTACAATGAGCAGTTCTTC. The J gene is TRBJ2-1, the V gene TRBV7-8; the D is unclear. V shed 8 bases and J shed 2 bases, with 13 bases lying between them. Germline CDR1 is SGHVS and CDR2 is FQNEAQ. This CDR3 contains 14 residues.

The V gene is TRBV18, the J gene TRBJ1-2; D unclear. The CDR3 covers 13 residues. Germline values: CDR1 KGHSH, CDR2 LQKENI. Trimming took off 4 bases at V and 6 bases at J, with 12 bases between the two ends. The CDR3 DNA reads TGTGCCAGCTCACTTCAGGCGGAGGATGGCTACACCTTC. As protein: CASSLQAEDGYTF.

The chain uses TRBV5-1 and TRBJ2-5, with D perhaps matching TRBD1 (6 bases). Looked up from germline, CDR1 is SGHRS and CDR2 is YFSETQ. Trimming removed 0 bases from V and 0 bases from J, with 9 bases in between. This CDR3 spans 15 amino acids. CDR3 nucleotides: TGCGCCAGCAGCTTGGCCAACAGGGACCAAGAGACCCAGTACTTC. Its translation is CASSLANRDQETQYF. Based on the CDR3 plus reference TRBV5-1 and TRBJ2-5, the full variable domain is KAGVTQTPRYLIKTRGQQVTLSCSPISGHRSVSWYQQTPGQGLQFLFEYFSETQRNKGNFPGRFSGRQFSNSRSEMNVSTLELGDSALYLCASSLANRDQETQYFGPGTRLLVL.

V usage is TRBV6-5 and J usage is TRBJ1-1; 7 bases are shared with TRBD1. Germline V gene data show CDR1 as MNHEY and CDR2 as SVGAGI. With V trimmed by 5 bases and J by 6 bases, 12 bases remained unmatched. The length of the CDR3 is 15 residues. In DNA, the CDR3 is TGTGCCAGCAGTCGCGACAACAGGGGAAGGGCTGAAGCTTTCTTT. It yields the protein CASSRDNRGRAEAFF.

This chain uses TRBV7-3 with TRBJ2-7, with 11 bases that match TRBD1. Per germline, CDR1 SGHTA and CDR2 FQGTGA. V shed 3 bases and J 6 bases; nucleotides not matched to a gene: 13. This CDR3 has 17 residues. The chain's CDR3 is CASSFAGPGQGGGEQYF. The CDR3 DNA is TGTGCCAGCAGCTTCGCCGGACCGGGACAGGGGGGTGGCGAGCAGTACTTC.

This clone has just one count. V usage is TRBV5-1 and J usage is TRBJ2-1; weak D call: TRBD2 (6 bases). This CDR3 region has 15 residues. Germline loops: CDR1 SGHRS, CDR2 YFSETQ. The V end was cut by 5 bases, the J end by 5 bases, with 17 bases between. This CDR3 is CASRTWDWGDNEQFF. The CDR3 DNA is TGCGCCAGCAGAACGTGGGACTGGGGGGACAATGAGCAGTTCTTC.

The CDR3 protein is CASSGRSGPNYEQYF. The CDR3 DNA sequence: TGTGCCAGCAGCGGAAGATCGGGACCGAACTACGAGCAGTACTTC. The chain uses TRBV21-1 and TRBJ2-7. TRBV21-1 is listed as a pseudogene. CDR3 length equals 15 residues.

The chain has TRBV27 and TRBJ1-2, with 9 bases aligning to TRBD1. CDR3 size: 18 residues. Germline loops: CDR1 MNHEY, CDR2 SMNVEV (reference sequence). The V gene end was trimmed by 5 bases and the J gene end by 6 bases; junction bases not matched to a gene: 19. The DNA of the CDR3 is TGTGCCAGCAGTCCTACCGACCAAACCTCGGACAGGGGCCATGGCTACACCTTC. Its protein is CASSPTDQTSDRGHGYTF.

This chain uses TRBV19 with TRBJ1-2; D not certain. This CDR3 has 15 amino acids. V lost 5 bases, J lost 4 bases, and 17 bases lay in between. CDR1 and CDR2 from the germline V gene are LNHDA and SQIVND (reference sequence). The CDR3 region is CASSPAKAQTYGYTF. The CDR3 DNA follows: TGTGCCAGTAGTCCGGCAAAGGCCCAGACCTATGGCTACACCTTC.

This clone occurred a few times. The gene calls are TRBV18 and TRBJ1-3; no clear D. The CDR3 is 14 amino acids. The V gene's germline CDR1 is KGHSH and CDR2 LQKENI. V was pared by 3 bases and J by 2 bases, with 8 bases between. In DNA form, the CDR3 reads TGTGCCAGCTCACCCCAAAGGGCTGGAAACACCATATATTTT. This encodes CASSPQRAGNTIYF.

Only a few counts were recorded for this clone. The chain has TRBV6-5 and TRBJ1-1; TRBD1 is a possible D gene (6 bases). The CDR3 is 13 amino acids. Between the trimmed V and J ends, which lost 0 bases and 10 bases, there was a span of 12 bases. Germline CDR1 MNHEY, CDR2 SVGAGI. Here the CDR3 reads CASSYSRGAGAFF. CDR3 nucleotides: TGTGCCAGCAGTTACTCGCGGGGGGCGGGAGCTTTCTTT.

This clone appeared once. This chain joins TRBV5-1 and TRBJ2-5; TRBD1 agrees at 11 bases. Germline lookup yields CDR1 SGHRS and CDR2 YFSETQ. This CDR3 spans 15 amino acids. V lost 4 bases, J lost 4 bases, and 6 bases stayed unmatched. CDR3 protein: CASSLGTGGPETQYF. DNA for the CDR3: TGCGCCAGCAGCCTGGGGACAGGGGGTCCAGAGACCCAGTACTTC.

This rearrangement joins TRBV11-2 to TRBJ1-3, with D perhaps TRBD1 (5 bases). The CDR3 is made up of 16 amino acids. The germline CDR1 and CDR2 sequences are SGHAT and FQNNGV. V lost 5 bases, J lost 0 bases, and 14 bases lay in between. The CDR3: CASSPPGLRSGNTIYF. The CDR3 nucleotides read TGTGCCAGCAGCCCCCCGGGGCTCCGCTCTGGAAACACCATATATTTT.

The chain recombines TRBV27 with TRBJ2-3, with D perhaps matching TRBD1 (5 bases). The CDR3 loop spans 15 amino acids. CDR1 is MNHEY, CDR2 SMNVEV, per germline (reference sequence). Deletions cut 4 bases from V and 7 bases from J, with 18 bases between. The CDR3 DNA follows: TGTGCCAGCAGTTCTTGGGGAAGGGTGGGGCATACGCAGTATTTT. It specifies CASSSWGRVGHTQYF.

The chain has TRBV7-3 and TRBJ1-2; D gene uncertain. The CDR3 extends over 13 amino acids. V was cut by 5 bases and J by 8 bases, with 15 bases left in between. Germline assignment: CDR1 SGHTA and CDR2 FQGTGA. For the CDR3, the DNA is TGTGCCAGCAGCCGCGGCACTGGAAGGGGCTACACCTTC. Encoded protein: CASSRGTGRGYTF. Based on the CDR3 plus reference TRBV7-3 and TRBJ1-2, the full variable domain is GAGVSQTPSNKVTEKGKYVELRCDPISGHTALYWYRQSLGQGPEFLIYFQGTGAADDSGLPNDRFFAVRPEGSVSTLKIQRTERGDSAVYLCASSRGTGRGYTFGSGTRLTVV.

This clone has just one count. The V call is TRBV7-3, the J call TRBJ1-1; 7 nucleotides agree with TRBD1. There are 14 residues in the CDR3. V trimming: 4 bases; J trimming: 8 bases; junction bases outside the gene matches: 10. The germline gives CDR1 SGHTA, CDR2 FQGTGA. The CDR3 DNA follows: TGTGCCAGCAGCTCACAAACAGGGGCGGCCGAAGCTTTCTTT. Protein sequence: CASSSQTGAAEAFF.

The chain combines TRBV18 with TRBJ1-5; D is possibly TRBD1 (5 bases). The germline V gene has CDR1 KGHSH and CDR2 LQKENI. Trimming took 3 bases from V and 3 from J, leaving 9 bases between them. The CDR3 is 14 residues long. The CDR3 DNA reads as TGTGCCAGCTCACCGGGGGTTGACAATCAGCCCCAGCATTTT. As protein: CASSPGVDNQPQHF.

V usage is TRBV9 and J usage is TRBJ2-5; D perhaps matches TRBD2 (5 bases). V lost 0 bases and J lost 1, with 7 bases in between. The CDR3 has 14 residues. The germline V gene has CDR1 SGDLS and CDR2 YYNGEE. For the CDR3, the DNA is TGTGCCAGCAGCGTAGGGAGGAGCCAAGAGACCCAGTACTTC. Its protein product is CASSVGRSQETQYF. Supplemented by reference TRBV9 and TRBJ2-5, the full variable domain reads DSGVTQTPKHLITATGQRVTLRCSPRSGDLSVYWYQQSLDQGLQFLIQYYNGEERAKGNILERFSAQQFPDLHSELNLSSLELGDSALYFCASSVGRSQETQYFGPGTRLLVL.